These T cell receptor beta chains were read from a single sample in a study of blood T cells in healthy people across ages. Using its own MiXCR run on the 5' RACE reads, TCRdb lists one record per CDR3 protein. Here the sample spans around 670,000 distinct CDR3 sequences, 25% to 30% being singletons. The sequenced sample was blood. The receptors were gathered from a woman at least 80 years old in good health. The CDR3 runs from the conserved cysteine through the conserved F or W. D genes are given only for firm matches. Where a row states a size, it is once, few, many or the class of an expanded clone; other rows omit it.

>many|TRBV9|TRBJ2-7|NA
CASSDRAGSSYEQYF
TGTGCCAGCAGCGACCGGGCGGGCAGCTCCTACGAGCAGTACTTC
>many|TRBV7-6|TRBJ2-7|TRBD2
CASSLEGPSGGGEQYF
TGTGCCAGCAGCTTAGAGGGGCCTAGCGGGGGTGGAGAGCAGTACTTC
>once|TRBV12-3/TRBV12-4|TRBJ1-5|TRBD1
CASSSTGAGGQPQHF
TGTGCCAGCAGCTCTACAGGGGCCGGGGGTCAGCCCCAGCATTTT
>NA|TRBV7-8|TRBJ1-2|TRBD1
CASTPVDGDRGNGYTF
TGTGCCAGCACCCCTGTGGACGGAGACAGGGGAAATGGCTACACCTTC
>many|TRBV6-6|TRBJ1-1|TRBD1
CASSRGQGATEAFF
TGTGCCAGCAGTCGCGGACAGGGGGCCACTGAAGCTTTCTTT
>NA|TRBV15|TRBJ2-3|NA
CATSRDRVRLEQLYF
TGTGCCACCAGCAGAGATCGGGTCCGACTGGAACAACTGTATTTT
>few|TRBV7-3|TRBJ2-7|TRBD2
CASSLAGGIAQYF
TGTGCCAGCAGCCTCGCGGGAGGTATCGCGCAGTACTTC
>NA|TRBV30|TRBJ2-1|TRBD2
CAWSVAWRGAYNEQFF
TGTGCCTGGAGTGTTGCGTGGCGGGGGGCCTACAATGAGCAGTTCTTC
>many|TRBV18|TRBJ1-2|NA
CASSPGQSAGYTF
TGTGCCAGCTCACCAGGGCAGTCGGCTGGCTACACCTTC
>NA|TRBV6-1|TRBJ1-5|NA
CASSRGVMGGVNQPQHF
TGTGCCAGCAGTAGAGGGGTTATGGGGGGCGTCAATCAGCCCCAGCATTTT
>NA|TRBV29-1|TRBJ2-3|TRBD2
CSVVGGGIRPADTQYF
TGCAGCGTTGTTGGCGGGGGGATCCGTCCCGCAGATACGCAGTATTTT
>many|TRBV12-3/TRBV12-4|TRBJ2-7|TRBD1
CASSPVTGRYEQYF
TGTGCCAGCAGTCCGGTGACAGGGCGCTACGAGCAGTACTTC
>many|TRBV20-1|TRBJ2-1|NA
CSARGPRVYNEQFF
TGCAGTGCTAGAGGCCCCAGGGTCTACAATGAGCAGTTCTTC
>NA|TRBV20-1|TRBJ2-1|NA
CSAREWLDQLQNEQFF
TGCAGTGCTAGAGAGTGGTTGGACCAGTTACAGAATGAGCAGTTCTTC
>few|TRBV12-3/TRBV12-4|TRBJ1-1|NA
CASSLRAGQAEAFF
TGTGCCAGCAGTTTAAGGGCCGGGCAGGCTGAAGCTTTCTTT
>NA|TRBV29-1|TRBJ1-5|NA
CSVGGISNQPQHF
TGCAGCGTTGGAGGAATAAGCAATCAGCCCCAGCATTTT
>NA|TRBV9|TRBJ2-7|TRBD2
CASSPSGTSCYEQYF
TGTGCCAGCAGCCCTTCCGGGACTAGCTGCTACGAGCAGTACTTC
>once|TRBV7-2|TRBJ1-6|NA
CASSLVWPALHF
TGTGCCAGCAGCTTAGTTTGGCCGGCTCTCCACTTT
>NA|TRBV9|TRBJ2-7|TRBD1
CASSVEIGTGSEQYF
TGTGCCAGCAGCGTAGAGATCGGGACAGGGTCCGAGCAGTACTTC
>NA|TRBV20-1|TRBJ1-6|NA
CSARKGSNSPLHF
TGCAGTGCTAGAAAGGGGAGTAATTCACCCCTCCACTTT